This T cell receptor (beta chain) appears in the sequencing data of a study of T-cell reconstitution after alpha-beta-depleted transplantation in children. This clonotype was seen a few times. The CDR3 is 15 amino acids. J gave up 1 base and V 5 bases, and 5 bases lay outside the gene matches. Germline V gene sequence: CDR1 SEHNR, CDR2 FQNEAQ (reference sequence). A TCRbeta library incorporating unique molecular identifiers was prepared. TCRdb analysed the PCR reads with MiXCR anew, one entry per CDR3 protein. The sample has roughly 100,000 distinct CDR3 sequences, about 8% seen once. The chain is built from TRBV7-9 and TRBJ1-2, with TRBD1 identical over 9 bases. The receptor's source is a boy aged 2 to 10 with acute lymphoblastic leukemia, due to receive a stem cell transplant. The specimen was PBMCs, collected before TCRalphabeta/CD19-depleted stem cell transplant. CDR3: CASSGTGNFNYGYTF. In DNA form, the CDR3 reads TGTGCCAGCAGCGGGACAGGGAACTTTAACTATGGCTACACCTTC.